These 28 T cell receptor beta chains came from one sample sequenced in a study of blood T cell repertoires in COVID-19 (dated by TCRdb to 2020 to 2021). To prepare the library, the immunoSEQ multiplex PCR assay was applied. This immuneACCESS table, as held by TCRdb, lists in-frame sequences with V and J called but not all clones. Of the missing ones, under half trace to an unresolved V gene in checked studies; the others have no known cause. Counted in this sample were fewer than 300,000 clones; 86% of them appeared once. The ten most abundant clones make up 9.5% to 15% of the sample. The sample was peripheral blood. The source of these receptors is a woman younger than 45 with COVID-19, enrolled during active disease.

A note on this clone: Other DNA sequences of this sample code for an identical CDR3. The V and J genes are TRBV2 and TRBJ2-5, with 9 bases that match TRBD1. This CDR3 spans 13 amino acids. Germline V CDR1 and CDR2: SNHLY, FYNNEI. With V trimmed by 6 bases and J by 5 bases, 4 bases remained unmatched. The CDR3 DNA reads TGTGCCAGCAGACTGACAGGGGGGGAGACCCAGTACTTC. Its protein product is CASRLTGGETQYF.

This clone has a single count. The chain uses TRBV7-9 and TRBJ2-7, with 7 bases fitting TRBD1. Germline V CDR1 and CDR2: SEHNR, FQNEAQ (reference sequence). The V gene end was trimmed by 5 bases and the J gene end by 1 base; junction bases not matched to a gene: 8. CDR3 length: 15 residues. The CDR3 bases are TGTGCCAGCAGCCCTAGACAGGGATGGTCCTACGAGCAGTACTTC. As protein: CASSPRQGWSYEQYF.

The V gene is TRBV15, the J gene TRBJ2-3; D might be TRBD2 (7 bases). Per germline, CDR1 LNHNV and CDR2 YYDKDF (reference sequence). The CDR3 loop spans 16 amino acids. V gave up 1 base and J gave up 4 bases, with 15 bases separating them. The CDR3 sequence is CATSRGYREGPDTQYF. CDR3 nucleotides: TGTGCCACCAGCAGAGGCTACAGGGAGGGACCAGATACGCAGTATTTT.

The rearrangement uses TRBV27 and TRBJ2-7; 12 bases line up with TRBD2. This CDR3 spans 16 amino acids. V lost 5 bases, J lost 4 bases, and 9 bases stayed unmatched. The germline V gene has CDR1 MNHEY and CDR2 SMNVEV (reference sequence). CDR3 loop: CASSPSGGASWYEQYF. CDR3 sequence (DNA): TGTGCCAGCAGTCCTAGCGGGGGGGCTAGTTGGTACGAGCAGTACTTC.

The rearrangement joins TRBV7-9 to TRBJ2-1; 7 bases fit TRBD2. J gave up 0 bases and V 4 bases, and 3 bases lay outside the gene matches. The germline CDR1 and CDR2 sequences are SEHNR and FQNEAQ (reference sequence). The CDR3 consists of 15 residues. The CDR3 region has the DNA TGTGCCAGCAGCTGGACTAGAGGCTCCTACAATGAGCAGTTCTTC. Translated: CASSWTRGSYNEQFF.

V usage is TRBV19 and J usage is TRBJ1-5; D gene uncertain. The ends were cut back, 7 bases at V and 3 bases at J, with 10 bases in the middle. This CDR3 spans 13 amino acids. CDR1 LNHDA and CDR2 SQIVND come from the germline V gene (reference sequence). CDR3 coding DNA: TGTGCCAGTATAGGAGTTTCCAATCAGCCCCAGCATTTT. Residues: CASIGVSNQPQHF.

The chain couples TRBV25-1 to TRBJ1-5; D not resolved. The CDR3 covers 14 residues. CDR1 and CDR2 (germline): MGHDK, SYGVNS. Trimming cost V 6 bases and J 7 bases, with 16 bases left between them. CDR3 in DNA: TGTGCCAGCAGCGTAGGAGCCGGGAGGCAGCCCCAGCATTTT. This translates into CASSVGAGRQPQHF.

The CDR3 nucleotides are TGCGCCAGCAGCCCCACTGACATTACCATGAACACTGAAGCTTTCTTT. Amino acid sequence: CASSPTDITMNTEAFF. The chain uses TRBV4-1 and TRBJ1-1; D is unclear. The CDR3 has 16 amino acids. V dropped 4 bases and J dropped 0 bases, with 15 bases sitting between them. The germline CDR1 and CDR2 sequences are MGHRA and YSYEKL.

This clone was found once. The chain uses TRBV6-5 and TRBJ2-7; 8 nucleotides agree with TRBD1. CDR3 size: 15 residues. Unmatched junction bases numbered 8, after V lost 0 bases and J lost 7 bases. In germline, CDR1 is MNHEY, CDR2 SVGAGI. Written as DNA, the CDR3 is TGTGCCAGCAGTTACTCGCAGGGGGCGAGGGGGGAGCAGTACTTC. This encodes CASSYSQGARGEQYF.

This rearrangement joins TRBV14 to TRBJ2-5; D perhaps matches TRBD2 (5 bases). Trimming stripped 3 bases from V and 4 bases from J, with 18 bases between. The CDR3 contains 16 residues. Germline V lookup: CDR1 SGHDN, CDR2 FVKESK. This chain's CDR3 is CASSHKLPRVGETQYF. The DNA of the CDR3 is TGTGCCAGCAGCCACAAGCTGCCGAGGGTAGGAGAGACCCAGTACTTC.

This chain uses TRBV6-2 or TRBV6-3 with TRBJ1-2; 7 nucleotides line up with TRBD1. V lost 2 bases, J lost 6 bases, and 9 bases stayed unmatched. CDR1 MNHEY and CDR2 SVGEGT come from the germline V gene. This CDR3 contains 15 residues. The CDR3 sequence is CASSYRGGALNGYTF. CDR3 nucleotides: TGTGCCAGCAGTTACAGAGGGGGCGCCTTAAATGGCTACACCTTC.

This clone was seen only once. This chain connects TRBV20-1 to TRBJ1-2; 7 nucleotides line up with TRBD1. In germline, CDR1 is DFQATT, CDR2 SNEGSKA (reference sequence). The V and J ends lost 8 bases and 4 bases, in that order; junction bases with no gene match: 4. The CDR3 spans 11 residues. CDR3 coding DNA: TGCAGTACCCGGACAGGCTATGGCTACACCTTC. Residues: CSTRTGYGYTF.

CDR3 in amino acids: CATSDLRWPTGYSNQPQHF. As DNA, the CDR3 is TGTGCCACCAGTGATTTGCGTTGGCCCACAGGTTATAGCAATCAGCCCCAGCATTTT. The chain employs TRBV24-1 and TRBJ1-5; possible D gene TRBD1, 5 bases. CDR1 KGHDR and CDR2 SFDVKD come from the germline V gene. This CDR3 comprises 19 residues. The V end was cut by 0 bases, the J end by 0 bases, with 17 bases between.

The chain carries TRBV5-1 and TRBJ1-6; tentatively, D is TRBD1 (6 bases). V lost 2 bases and J lost 6, with 12 bases in between. CDR3 size: 15 residues. The germline V gene has CDR1 SGHRS and CDR2 YFSETQ. The CDR3 nucleotides are TGCGCCAGCAGCTTCGGGGGGGCGGGTAATTCACCCCTCCACTTT. Translated, it gives CASSFGGAGNSPLHF. Full variable domain (outside the CDR3, taken from reference TRBV5-1 and TRBJ1-6): KAGVTQTPRYLIKTRGQQVTLSCSPISGHRSVSWYQQTPGQGLQFLFEYFSETQRNKGNFPGRFSGRQFSNSRSEMNVSTLELGDSALYLCASSFGGAGNSPLHFGNGTRLTVT.

The chain couples TRBV7-8 to TRBJ2-7, with a tentative D call TRBD1 (7 bases). The CDR3 length is 15 residues. Germline loops: CDR1 SGHVS, CDR2 FQNEAQ. Trimming shortened V by 7 bases and J by 2 bases, and 18 bases separated the two germline ends. The DNA of the CDR3 is TGTGCCAGCAAGCATGGGGGCAGGGGGGCCTACGAGCAGTACTTC. Protein sequence: CASKHGGRGAYEQYF.

V and J are TRBV7-2 and TRBJ2-3; 8 bases line up with TRBD2. With 6 bases clipped from V and 2 bases from J, the junction kept 7 bases outside the gene matches. Germline V lookup: CDR1 SGHTA, CDR2 FQGNSA. The CDR3 is 15 residues long. CDR3 bases: TGTGCCAGCAGACGTCGGGGGGGCCCCACAGATACGCAGTATTTT. Amino acids: CASRRRGGPTDTQYF. Looking up the rest from reference TRBV7-2 and TRBJ2-3 gives the full variable domain: GAGVSQSPSNKVTEKGKDVELRCDPISGHTALYWYRQSLGQGLEFLIYFQGNSAPDKSGLPSDRFSAERTGGSVSTLTIQRTQQEDSAVYLCASRRRGGPTDTQYFGPGTRLTVL.

V gene TRBV28 combines with J gene TRBJ1-1; 7 bases align to TRBD1. Trimming cost V 3 bases and J 1 base; bases outside gene matches: 11. The CDR3 runs 17 residues. Germline-derived CDR1 and CDR2 are MDHEN and SYDVKM. The CDR3 region is CASSFLQVRTGNTEAFF. Written as DNA, the CDR3 is TGTGCCAGCAGTTTCCTCCAAGTTCGGACAGGGAACACTGAAGCTTTCTTT.

The chain couples TRBV4-1 to TRBJ1-1; tentative D call: TRBD1 (5 bases). The CDR3 loop spans 15 amino acids. V was pared by 3 bases and J by 3 bases, with 14 bases between. CDR1 and CDR2 (germline): MGHRA, YSYEKL. The CDR3 DNA sequence: TGCGCCAGCAGCCACCAGACTTGGGGGGACACTGAAGCTTTCTTT. The encoded protein is CASSHQTWGDTEAFF.

This clone came up once. The rearrangement uses TRBV5-4 and TRBJ2-3; TRBD2 matches 8 bases. This CDR3 has 15 amino acids. Losses at the gene ends were 7 bases for V and 2 bases for J; bases not matched to a gene: 9. Germline V gene sequence: CDR1 SGHNT, CDR2 YYREEE (reference sequence). The CDR3 nucleotides read TGTGCCAGCCAAAACCGAGCGGGGGCCACAGATACGCAGTATTTT. Translating gives CASQNRAGATDTQYF.

CDR3 in DNA: TGTGCCAGCAGCGTAGACACCAATCAGCCCCAGCATTTT. Protein product: CASSVDTNQPQHF. The chain couples TRBV9 to TRBJ1-5; no firm D call. Deletions cut 0 bases from V and 3 bases from J, with 4 bases between. Germline assignment: CDR1 SGDLS and CDR2 YYNGEE. The CDR3 is 13 amino acids.

This chain connects TRBV6-5 to TRBJ2-2, with D possibly matching TRBD1 (6 bases). There are 15 residues in the CDR3. V was shortened by 3 bases and J by 0 bases, with 8 bases between the two germline ends. From germline, CDR1 is MNHEY and CDR2 SVGAGI. The CDR3 DNA reads as TGTGCCAGCAGTTATCGGACAGCGAACACCGGGGAGCTGTTTTTT. Translation: CASSYRTANTGELFF.

V usage is TRBV7-8 and J usage is TRBJ2-7; tentative D call: TRBD1 (5 bases). Germline V gene lookup returns CDR1 SGHVS and CDR2 FQNEAQ. The CDR3 spans 12 residues. V was shortened by 5 bases and J by 1 base, with 6 bases between the two germline ends. The CDR3 nucleotides are TGTGCCAGCAGCCCAGGGTCCTACGAGCAGTACTTC. Translating gives CASSPGSYEQYF.

V and J are TRBV10-2 and TRBJ1-5, with 8 bases identical to TRBD1. The V segment lost 2 bases and the J segment 7 bases; nucleotides outside the gene matches: 13. Looked up from germline, CDR1 is WSHSY and CDR2 is SAAADI. The CDR3 has 17 amino acids. The CDR3 spells CASSEGIWTGRQQPQHF. For the CDR3, the DNA is TGCGCCAGCAGTGAGGGTATTTGGACAGGGAGGCAGCAGCCCCAGCATTTT.

V usage is TRBV5-4 and J usage is TRBJ1-1; maybe TRBD1 (6 bases). The germline gives CDR1 SGHNT, CDR2 YYREEE (reference sequence). The CDR3 runs to 18 residues. Deletions cut 4 bases from V and 0 bases from J, with 22 bases between. CDR3 nucleotides: TGTGCCAGCAGCCCGACCGGAAACAGGGTAGGGGTGAACACTGAAGCTTTCTTT. It translates to CASSPTGNRVGVNTEAFF.

CDR3 DNA sequence: TGTGCCACCAGTGACGCCCGGGCGGGGGGATACACCGGGGAGCTGTTTTTT. Translating it yields CATSDARAGGYTGELFF. This sequence joins TRBV24-1 and TRBJ2-2; TRBD2 aligns across 8 bases. The length of the CDR3 is 17 residues. V shed 4 bases, J shed 3 bases, and the junction held 9 bases outside the gene matches. The germline V gene encodes CDR1 KGHDR and CDR2 SFDVKD.

This sequence joins TRBV6-6 and TRBJ2-1, with D perhaps matching TRBD2 (5 bases). V lost 6 bases and J lost 13, with 19 bases in between. The CDR3 spans 13 residues. Per germline, CDR1 MNHNY and CDR2 SVGAGI (reference sequence). CDR3 residues: CASSQWTGVEQFF. The DNA of the CDR3 is TGTGCCAGCAGCCAATGGACTGGGGTGGAACAGTTCTTC.

This clone was found a few times. The V gene is TRBV2, the J gene TRBJ2-5; D perhaps matches TRBD2 (5 bases). The V end was cut by 6 bases, the J end by 3 bases, with 17 bases between. CDR3 length: 15 amino acids. Germline V CDR1 and CDR2: SNHLY, FYNNEI. CDR3: CASRVASVAKETQYF. DNA for the CDR3: TGTGCCAGCAGAGTAGCGTCGGTTGCAAAAGAGACCCAGTACTTC.

The chain uses TRBV30 and TRBJ2-7, with D possibly being TRBD1 (5 bases). V lost 2 bases and J 3 bases, leaving 20 bases between the germline ends. This CDR3 spans 16 amino acids. Germline values: CDR1 GTSNPN, CDR2 SVGIG (reference sequence). As DNA, the CDR3 is TGTGCCTGGAGTCCAAACCCAGGGTTATTTTTCTACGAGCAGTACTTC. Translation: CAWSPNPGLFFYEQYF.